This paragraph covers one T cell receptor beta chain sequence. The antigen remains unidentified. This sample is drawn from a study of shared clonotypes between healthy human individuals. Study findings and constraints: The naive CD4 repertoires of a few donors were compared, and around 5% of clonotypes were shared.

The investigators split CD4+ cells into a CD45RA+ naive subset and a CD45RA-negative memory subset. Only in-frame clones appear in the TCRdb table, and some are missing; sequencing was by immunoSEQ multiplex PCR. The table lists roughly 1.4 million clones, approximately 98.5% of them singletons. This CDR3 contains 16 residues. V lost 7 bases and J lost 4, with 20 bases in between. Germline V gene sequence: CDR1 MDHEN, CDR2 SYDVKM. The sequence was collected from a man between 25 and 39 years old in good health. The sample taken for sequencing was naive CD4+ T cells sorted from blood. Subset denoted: CD45RA+ positively selected. J is TRBJ1-5 and V is TRBV28, with D possibly TRBD1 on 5 matching bases. The CDR3 is CASTGGGGVLNQPQHF. The CDR3 DNA reads TGTGCCAGCACGGGGGGGGGAGGCGTGCTAAATCAGCCCCAGCATTTT.